The 16 T cell receptor beta chains presented below share a single source sample, sequenced in a study of cytomegalovirus exposure and HLA in healthy donors listed by TCRdb under 2017. Receptors were amplified or captured by the immunoSEQ multiplex PCR assay. TCRdb carries this immuneACCESS record with in-frame sequences only. Its versions omit some clonotypes, under half of them owing to an unresolved V gene in the studies checked, with the rest unexplained. In this sample the table shows 100,000 or so clones, about 88% of which occur a single time. Jointly, the top ten make up around 4.1% of the sample. The source material was PBMCs. The receptor source for this set is a woman aged 18-35 years in good health and CMV-seropositive.

This chain connects TRBV28 to TRBJ1-3, with TRBD1 identical over 7 bases. V lost 3 bases and J lost 6; bases outside the gene matches: 8. CDR1 and CDR2 (germline): MDHEN, SYDVKM. The CDR3 extends over 15 amino acids. CDR3 DNA: TGTGCCAGCAGTTTCTCGGGACAGCGAGAAAACACCATATATTTT. Translating gives CASSFSGQRENTIYF. The full variable domain, with the rest looked up from reference TRBV28 and TRBJ1-3, is DVKVTQSSRYLVKRTGEKVFLECVQDMDHENMFWYRQDPGLGLRLIYFSYDVKMKEKGDIPEGYSVSREKKERFSLILESASTNQTSMYLCASSFSGQRENTIYFGEGSWLTVV.

The CDR3 sequence: CASSQGGNYGYTF. CDR3 sequence (DNA): TGTGCCAGCAGCCAGGGGGGAAACTATGGCTACACCTTC. This chain links TRBV7-6 with TRBJ1-2, with TRBD1 identical over 7 bases. The CDR3 length is 13 residues. The germline V gene has CDR1 SGHVS and CDR2 FNYEAQ. Trimming removed 5 bases from V and 2 bases from J; junction bases left unmatched: 2.

The chain employs TRBV18 and TRBJ2-7; no clear D. V was cut by 3 bases and J by 0 bases, with 9 bases left in between. The CDR3 consists of 14 residues. Germline lookup yields CDR1 KGHSH and CDR2 LQKENI. This chain's CDR3 is CASSPSSGSYEQYF. As DNA, the CDR3 is TGTGCCAGCTCACCCTCATCGGGCTCCTACGAGCAGTACTTC.

The chain is built from TRBV5-1 and TRBJ2-7; 7 bases match TRBD1. Trimming removed 6 bases from V and 3 bases from J; junction bases left unmatched: 15. Per germline, CDR1 SGHRS and CDR2 YFSETQ. CDR3 length equals 16 residues. Written as DNA, the CDR3 is TGCGCCAGCACTAGACAGGGTACCCCCGGATACTACGAGCAGTACTTC. Its protein product is CASTRQGTPGYYEQYF.

This clone was seen only a few times. CDR3 amino acids: CASGALEGRAQYF. The CDR3 DNA reads as TGTGCCAGCGGCGCCTTAGAGGGAAGGGCGCAGTATTTT. The chain joins TRBV2 to TRBJ2-3, with a tentative D call TRBD2 (5 bases). V lost 8 bases to trimming and J lost 10 bases, with 19 bases between them. CDR1 is SNHLY, CDR2 FYNNEI, per germline. CDR3 size: 13 residues.

The V and J genes are TRBV13 and TRBJ2-7; TRBD1 agrees at 7 bases. With V trimmed by 1 base and J by 3 bases, 3 bases remained unmatched. CDR3 size: 14 residues. CDR1 is PRHDT, CDR2 FYEKMQ, per germline (reference sequence). CDR3 region: CASSLVGTVYEQYF. The CDR3 bases are TGTGCCAGCAGCTTAGTGGGGACAGTCTACGAGCAGTACTTC. Full variable domain (rest looked up from reference TRBV13 and TRBJ2-7): AAGVIQSPRHLIKEKRETATLKCYPIPRHDTVYWYQQGPGQDPQFLISFYEKMQSDKGSIPDRFSAQQFSDYHSELNMSSLELGDSALYFCASSLVGTVYEQYFGPGTRLTVT.

This chain joins TRBV5-4 and TRBJ1-2; the match to TRBD1 covers 9 bases. The ends lost 2 bases at V and 2 bases at J; junction bases unmatched: 4. This CDR3 has 15 residues. Per germline, CDR1 SGHNT and CDR2 YYREEE (reference sequence). CDR3 nucleotide sequence: TGTGCCAGCAGCTTCATCGGGACAGGGAACTATGGCTACACCTTC. Protein sequence: CASSFIGTGNYGYTF.

The chain has TRBV18 and TRBJ2-2; D is perhaps TRBD2 (5 bases). The ends were cut back, 3 bases at V and 5 bases at J, with 13 bases in the middle. CDR3 length: 15 amino acids. Germline V lookup: CDR1 KGHSH, CDR2 LQKENI. The CDR3 loop reads CASSPGSGFTGELFF. CDR3 nucleotides: TGTGCCAGCTCACCGGGGTCGGGGTTTACCGGGGAGCTGTTTTTT.

This clone was seen once. At one end, the junction sequence differs from germline, possibly due to a read error. The J gene is TRBJ1-1, the V gene TRBV7-7; perhaps TRBD1 as D (6 bases). Germline V gene sequence: CDR1 SSHAT, CDR2 FNYEAQ (reference sequence). This CDR3 region has 13 residues. In nucleotides, the CDR3 is TGTGCTAGCAGCTTAGATCAGGGGATGGAAGCTTTCTTT. It encodes CASSLDQGMEAFF. Supplemented by reference TRBV7-7 and TRBJ1-1, the full variable domain reads GAGVSQSPRYKVTKRGQDVTLRCDPISSHATLYWYQQALGQGPEFLTYFNYEAQPDKSGLPSDRFSAERPEGSISTLTIQRTEQRDSAMYRCASSLDQGMEAFFGQGTRLTVV.

This clone was counted between two and nine times. This chain links TRBV5-4 with TRBJ1-2, with no clear D. Between the trimmed V and J ends, which lost 0 bases and 1 base, there was a span of 7 bases. CDR3 length: 14 residues. Germline V gene sequence: CDR1 SGHNT, CDR2 YYREEE (reference sequence). The CDR3: CASSLVSVNYGYTF. The CDR3 DNA reads TGTGCCAGCAGCTTGGTTTCGGTTAACTATGGCTACACCTTC.

V and J are TRBV27 and TRBJ1-2; D is uncertain. The V gene lost 0 bases and the J gene lost 5 bases, with 7 bases spanning the gap. The CDR3 loop spans 13 amino acids. CDR1 is MNHEY and CDR2 is SMNVEV in the germline V gene (reference sequence). CDR3: CASSLSGQYGYTF. The CDR3 nucleotides are TGTGCCAGCAGTTTATCGGGCCAGTATGGCTACACCTTC.

The chain combines TRBV6-1 with TRBJ2-3; D is unresolved. The V gene's germline CDR1 is MNHNS and CDR2 SASEGT. The CDR3 runs 16 residues. V dropped 3 bases and J dropped 0 bases, with 13 bases sitting between them. CDR3: CASSENYGTSTDTQYF. CDR3 in DNA: TGTGCCAGCAGTGAGAACTACGGTACTAGCACAGATACGCAGTATTTT.

The rearrangement links TRBV11-3 to TRBJ1-1, with 12 bases aligning to TRBD1. V was clipped by 1 base and J by 5 bases; unmatched bases: 11. Germline-derived CDR1 and CDR2 are SGHNT and YENEEA. This CDR3 has 18 residues. The CDR3 DNA reads TGTGCCAGCAGCTTAGGGTCTTTCTGGGACAGGGGGCAAACTGAAGCTTTCTTT. The encoded protein is CASSLGSFWDRGQTEAFF.

This sequence joins TRBV4-1 and TRBJ2-3, with TRBD2 matching 11 bases. The CDR3 length is 15 residues. Germline assignment: CDR1 MGHRA and CDR2 YSYEKL. Unmatched junction bases numbered 3, after V lost 3 bases and J lost 4 bases. CDR3 in amino acids: CASSQTSGTADTQYF. The CDR3 DNA is TGCGCCAGCAGCCAGACTAGCGGGACAGCAGATACGCAGTATTTT.

The J gene is TRBJ1-2, the V gene TRBV28, with 8 bases that match TRBD1. The CDR3 has 14 amino acids. V lost 5 bases, J lost 7 bases, and 9 bases stayed unmatched. CDR1 MDHEN and CDR2 SYDVKM come from the germline V gene. CDR3 DNA sequence: TGTGCCAGCAGTGCATCAGGGGGCCTGGGTGGCTACACCTTC. Translated: CASSASGGLGGYTF.

The gene calls are TRBV6-5 and TRBJ1-1; the match to TRBD1 covers 8 bases. The CDR3 totals 11 residues. V was pared by 6 bases and J by 11 bases, with 5 bases of the junction left unmatched. Germline V lookup: CDR1 MNHEY, CDR2 SVGAGI. CDR3 in DNA: TGTGCCAGCAGGCGACAGGGGAGGGCTTTCTTT. This codes for CASRRQGRAFF.